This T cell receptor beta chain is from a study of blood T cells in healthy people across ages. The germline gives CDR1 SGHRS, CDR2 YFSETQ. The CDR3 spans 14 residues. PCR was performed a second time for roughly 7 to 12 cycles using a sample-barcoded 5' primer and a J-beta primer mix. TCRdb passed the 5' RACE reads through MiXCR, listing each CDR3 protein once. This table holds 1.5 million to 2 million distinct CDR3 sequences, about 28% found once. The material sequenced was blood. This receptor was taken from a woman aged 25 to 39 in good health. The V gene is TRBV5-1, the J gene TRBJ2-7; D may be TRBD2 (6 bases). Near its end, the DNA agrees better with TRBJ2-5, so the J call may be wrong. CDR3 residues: CASSLLGGFETQYF. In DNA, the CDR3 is TGCGCCAGCAGCCTGCTGGGGGGATTCGAGACCCAGTACTTC.